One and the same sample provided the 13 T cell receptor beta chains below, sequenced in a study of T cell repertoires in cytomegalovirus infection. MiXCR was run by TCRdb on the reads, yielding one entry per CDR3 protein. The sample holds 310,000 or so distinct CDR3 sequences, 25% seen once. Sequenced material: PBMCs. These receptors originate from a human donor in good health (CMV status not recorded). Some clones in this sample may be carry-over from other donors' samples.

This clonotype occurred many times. This chain's CDR3 is CASSTDRAGYGYTF. The CDR3 nucleotides read TGTGCCAGCAGCACGGACAGGGCTGGCTATGGCTACACCTTC. The chain joins TRBV7-2 to TRBJ1-2; 8 nucleotides agree with TRBD1. This CDR3 has 14 residues. Trimming at V came to 5 bases and at J to 4 bases, leaving 6 bases not matched to a gene. CDR1 is SGHTA and CDR2 is FQGNSA in the germline V gene.

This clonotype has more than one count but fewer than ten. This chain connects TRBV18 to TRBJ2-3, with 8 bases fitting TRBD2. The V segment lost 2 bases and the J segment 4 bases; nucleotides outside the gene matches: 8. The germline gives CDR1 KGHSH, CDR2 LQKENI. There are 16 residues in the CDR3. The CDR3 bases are TGTGCCAGCTCACCAAAGCGGGGGAACACGGCAGATACGCAGTATTTT. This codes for CASSPKRGNTADTQYF. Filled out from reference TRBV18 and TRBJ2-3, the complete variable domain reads NAGVMQNPRHLVRRRGQEARLRCSPMKGHSHVYWYRQLPEEGLKFMVYLQKENIIDESGMPKERFSAEFPKEGPSILRIQQVVRGDSAAYFCASSPKRGNTADTQYFGPGTRLTVL.

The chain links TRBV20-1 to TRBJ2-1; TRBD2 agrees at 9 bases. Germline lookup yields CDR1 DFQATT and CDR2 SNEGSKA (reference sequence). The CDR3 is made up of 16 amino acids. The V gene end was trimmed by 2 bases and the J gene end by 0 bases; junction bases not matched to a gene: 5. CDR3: CSARRPSGASYNEQFF. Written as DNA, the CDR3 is TGCAGTGCTAGACGTCCTAGCGGGGCCTCCTACAATGAGCAGTTCTTC.

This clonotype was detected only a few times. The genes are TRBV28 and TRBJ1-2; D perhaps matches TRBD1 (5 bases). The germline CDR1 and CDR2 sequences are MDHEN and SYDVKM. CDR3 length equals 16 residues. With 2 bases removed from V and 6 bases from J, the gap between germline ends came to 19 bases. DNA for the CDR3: TGTGCCAGCAGTTTACGAGGGGTCGCGATTGGGGATGGCTACACCTTC. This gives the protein CASSLRGVAIGDGYTF.

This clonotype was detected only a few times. The CDR3 sequence is CSARGVISYNEQFF. The CDR3 DNA is TGCAGCGCCAGAGGGGTGATCTCCTACAATGAGCAGTTCTTC. V is TRBV29-1 and J is TRBJ2-1; D might be TRBD1 or TRBD2, each matching 5 bases. Trimming took off 7 bases at V and 0 bases at J, with 13 bases between the two ends. The CDR3 has 14 amino acids. Germline V CDR1 and CDR2: SQVTM, ANQGSEA.

The CDR3 reads CASSFQGRLTSNYGYTF. In DNA form, the CDR3 reads TGTGCCAGCAGCTTTCAGGGCAGGCTCACCTCTAACTATGGCTACACCTTC. This sequence joins TRBV7-4 and TRBJ1-2; D is perhaps TRBD1 (5 bases). The germline CDR1 and CDR2 sequences are SGHVT and SQSDAQ. The CDR3 covers 17 residues. Trimming took 3 bases from V and 0 from J, leaving 17 bases between them. Full variable domain (outside the CDR3, taken from reference TRBV7-4 and TRBJ1-2): GAGVSQSPRYKVAKRGRDVALRCDSISGHVTLYWYRQTLGQGSEVLTYSQSDAQRDKSGRPSGRFSAERPERSVSTLKIQRTEQGDSAVYLCASSFQGRLTSNYGYTFGSGTRLTVV.

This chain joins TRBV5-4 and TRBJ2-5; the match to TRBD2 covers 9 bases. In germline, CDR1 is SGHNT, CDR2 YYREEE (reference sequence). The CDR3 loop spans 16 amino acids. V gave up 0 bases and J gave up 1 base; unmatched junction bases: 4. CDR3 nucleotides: TGTGCCAGCAGCTTGGAGGTAGCGGGGGCCCAAGAGACCCAGTACTTC. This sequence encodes CASSLEVAGAQETQYF.

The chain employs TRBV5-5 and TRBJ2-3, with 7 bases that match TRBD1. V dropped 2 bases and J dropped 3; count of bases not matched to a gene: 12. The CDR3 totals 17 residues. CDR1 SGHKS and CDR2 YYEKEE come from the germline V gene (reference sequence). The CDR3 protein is CASSFARDSIVTDTQYF. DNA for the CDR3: TGTGCCAGCAGCTTCGCTCGGGACAGTATTGTGACAGATACGCAGTATTTT.

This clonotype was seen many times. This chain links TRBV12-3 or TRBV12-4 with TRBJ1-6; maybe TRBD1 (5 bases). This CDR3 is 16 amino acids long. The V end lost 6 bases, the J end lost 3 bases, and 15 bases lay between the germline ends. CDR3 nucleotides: TGTGCCAGCAGCTCCGGAGGACACCTCTATAATTCACCCCTCCACTTT. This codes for CASSSGGHLYNSPLHF.

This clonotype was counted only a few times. DNA for the CDR3: TGTGCCATCAGTGAGGACATCTATAATTCACCCCTCCACTTT. It codes for CAISEDIYNSPLHF. This chain uses TRBV10-3 with TRBJ1-6; no definite D call. The CDR3 extends over 14 amino acids. Per the germline V gene, CDR1 is ENHRY and CDR2 is SYGVKD. The V end lost 2 bases, the J end lost 3 bases, and 5 bases lay between the germline ends.

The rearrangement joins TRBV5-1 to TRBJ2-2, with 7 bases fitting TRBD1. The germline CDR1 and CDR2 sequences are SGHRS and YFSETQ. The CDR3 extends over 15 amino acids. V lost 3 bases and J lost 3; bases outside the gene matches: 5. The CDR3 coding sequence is TGCGCCAGCAGCTCCAGGGGGATCGACACCGGGGAGCTGTTTTTT. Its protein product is CASSSRGIDTGELFF.

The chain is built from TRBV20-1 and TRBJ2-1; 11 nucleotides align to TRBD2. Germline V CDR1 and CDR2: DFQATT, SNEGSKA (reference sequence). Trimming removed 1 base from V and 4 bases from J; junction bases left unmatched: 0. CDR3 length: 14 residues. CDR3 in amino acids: CSARGLAGYNEQFF. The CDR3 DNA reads TGCAGTGCTAGAGGACTAGCGGGGTACAATGAGCAGTTCTTC.

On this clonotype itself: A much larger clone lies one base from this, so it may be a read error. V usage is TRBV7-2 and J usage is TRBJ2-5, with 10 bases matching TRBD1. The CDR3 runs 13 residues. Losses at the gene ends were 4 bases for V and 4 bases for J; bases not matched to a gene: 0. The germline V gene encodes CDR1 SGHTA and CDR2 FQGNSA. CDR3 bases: TGTGCCAGCAGCTGGGACAGGGGAGAGACCCAGTACTTC. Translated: CASSWDRGETQYF.